These 14 T cell receptor beta chains originate from one sample sequenced in a study of naive and memory T cell subsets. Two oligonucleotides, mixed equimolar, formed the beta constant-region primer covering TRBC1 and TRBC2. Four rounds of PCR amplified the ligated cDNA using nested alpha and beta constant-region primers plus SP2. A single record per CDR3 protein comes from TCRdb applying MiXCR to the UMI-ligation and nested PCR reads. The table lists more than 95,000 distinct CDR3 sequences, about 14% of them singletons. Broader study findings: Possibly reflecting memory cells re-expressing CD45RA, a few larger clonotypes occurred in naive repertoires, especially CD8.

These receptors' targets are unknown. Sequenced: naive CD8+ T cells from blood. Receptors originate from a human donor in good health.

A few counts support this clonotype. One junction end disagrees with the germline gene, perhaps due to a read error. The J gene is TRBJ2-7, the V gene TRBV12-3 or TRBV12-4, with TRBD1 identical over 7 bases. The CDR3 spans 15 residues. CDR3 sequence reads: CAGSLEAGGYYEQYF. Here the CDR3 DNA reads TGTGCCGGCAGTTTAGAGGCAGGGGGTTACTACGAGCAGTACTTC.

There are a few counts of this clonotype. J is TRBJ2-7 and V is TRBV7-8, with 7 bases aligning to TRBD2. Germline trimming cut 7 bases from V and 3 bases from J; bases unmatched to any gene: 15. The CDR3 contains 16 residues. The V gene's germline CDR1 is SGHVS and CDR2 FQNEAQ. This CDR3 reads CASTWGGGLGDYEQYF. DNA for the CDR3: TGTGCCAGCACCTGGGGGGGAGGACTCGGGGACTACGAGCAGTACTTC.

This clonotype has a count of ten or more. The rearrangement links TRBV29-1 to TRBJ2-5; D may match TRBD1 or TRBD2 (5 bases each). This CDR3 is 11 amino acids long. Trimming removed 5 bases at V and 13 bases at J, with 17 bases between. Germline-derived CDR1 and CDR2 are SQVTM and ANQGSEA. CDR3 bases: TGCAGCGTTCCCTACACGGGGCGACTGTACTTC. This sequence encodes CSVPYTGRLYF.

The V call is TRBV2, the J call TRBJ2-2; D may be TRBD1 or TRBD2 (5 bases each). The CDR3 has 16 residues. CDR1 SNHLY and CDR2 FYNNEI come from the germline V gene. Trimming removed 4 bases at V and 3 bases at J, with 15 bases between. The CDR3, as DNA: TGTGCCAGCAGTGGAGGCCCAGGGCGGGACACCGGGGAGCTGTTTTTT. Its protein is CASSGGPGRDTGELFF.

Concerning this clonotype: The junction differs from germline at one of its ends, possibly a read error. The rearrangement links TRBV5-6 to TRBJ2-6, with 8 nucleotides matching TRBD1. From germline, CDR1 is SGHDT and CDR2 YYEEEE. This CDR3 has 17 residues. The CDR3 spells CASSLGTGVSGANVLIF. In DNA form, the CDR3 reads TGTGCCAGCAGCTTAGGGACAGGCGTGTCTGGGGCCAACGTCCTGATTTTC.

The chain uses TRBV4-2 and TRBJ2-3; D remains ambiguous. There are 12 residues in the CDR3. V gave up 1 base and J gave up 4 bases, with 3 bases separating them. Germline values: CDR1 LGHNA, CDR2 YNFKEQ. CDR3 sequence reads: CASSQAPDTQYF. For the CDR3, the DNA is TGTGCCAGCAGCCAAGCTCCAGATACGCAGTATTTT.

The chain links TRBV14 to TRBJ2-3; tentatively, D is TRBD1 (5 bases). Germline CDR1 reads SGHDN; CDR2 reads FVKESK. The CDR3 is 15 residues long. The ends were cut back, 1 base at V and 1 base at J, with 9 bases in the middle. The CDR3 coding sequence is TGTGCCAGCAGCCAAGCGGGCAGGGGCACAGATACGCAGTATTTT. Translating gives CASSQAGRGTDTQYF.

This clonotype occurred a few times. The chain is built from TRBV9 and TRBJ1-1, with 7 bases that match TRBD1. Losses at the gene ends were 3 bases for V and 1 base for J; bases not matched to a gene: 3. CDR1 and CDR2 (germline): SGDLS, YYNGEE. The CDR3 has 14 amino acids. DNA for the CDR3: TGTGCCAGCAGCGGGGACAGTTCGAACACTGAAGCTTTCTTT. Translation gives CASSGDSSNTEAFF.

This clonotype has at least ten counts. The rearrangement links TRBV5-1 to TRBJ2-3; TRBD2 might be the D (6 bases). The V and J ends lost 3 bases and 4 bases respectively, with 18 bases between them. This CDR3 comprises 16 residues. The germline CDR1 and CDR2 sequences are SGHRS and YFSETQ. CDR3 loop: CASSSPDGTYADTQYF. CDR3 DNA: TGCGCCAGCAGCTCCCCCGATGGGACTTACGCAGATACGCAGTATTTT.

This clonotype was seen only a few times. The chain couples TRBV6-6 to TRBJ1-5; D gene ambiguous. CDR3 length: 13 amino acids. Trimming left V 2 bases short and J 6 bases short, with 8 bases between. Germline CDR1 MNHNY, CDR2 SVGAGI (reference sequence). Here the CDR3 reads CASSYGRSQPQHF. In DNA form, the CDR3 reads TGTGCCAGCAGTTACGGCAGGAGTCAGCCCCAGCATTTT.

In this sample, this clonotype turned up a few times. The chain links TRBV12-3 or TRBV12-4 to TRBJ2-3; no definite D call. V was trimmed by 8 bases and J by 6 bases, leaving 12 bases between them. The CDR3 length is 12 residues. The CDR3 here is CASGPSADTQYF. In DNA, the CDR3 is TGTGCCAGCGGTCCCTCGGCCGATACGCAGTATTTT.

This clonotype was found a few times. The V and J genes are TRBV4-2 and TRBJ2-2; D call uncertain. Germline values: CDR1 LGHNA, CDR2 YNFKEQ. This CDR3 spans 15 amino acids. Trimming cost V 4 bases and J 4 bases, with 13 bases left between them. CDR3 nucleotide sequence: TGTGCCAGCAGCCGCGACGAGGACGGCACCGGGGAGCTGTTTTTT. It specifies CASSRDEDGTGELFF.

This clonotype was seen a handful of times. Here the CDR3 reads CASSLSGLQPQHF. The CDR3 DNA reads as TGTGCCAGCAGTTTATCAGGGCTTCAGCCCCAGCATTTT. This chain links TRBV12-3 or TRBV12-4 with TRBJ1-5; D is possibly TRBD1 (5 bases). V gave up 2 bases and J gave up 6 bases, with 8 bases separating them. The CDR3 covers 13 residues.

This clonotype occurred a few times. The CDR3 sequence: CASSPRDIDTDTQYF. The CDR3 nucleotides are TGTGCCAGCAGCCCCCGGGACATAGACACAGATACGCAGTATTTT. The chain uses TRBV7-9 and TRBJ2-3, with a tentative D call TRBD1 (6 bases). The CDR3 is made up of 15 amino acids. Trimming cost V 5 bases and J 2 bases, with 14 bases left between them. CDR1 and CDR2 (germline): SEHNR, FQNEAQ (reference sequence).